This T cell receptor (beta chain) is from a study of cytomegalovirus exposure and HLA in healthy donors (TCRdb year 2017). Study-wide context: An earlier analysis of approximately 600 of the donors reported about 250 Gb of sequence data and 120 million or so unique TCR beta sequences from 150 million to 200 million T cells. An early release covering 550 to 700 HLA-typed donors comprised about 300 gigabases of sequencing data and 85 million to 100 million unique TCR sequences. Of the 350 to 450 genotyped donors, around 81% fell in the genetic ancestry cluster associated with self-reported Caucasian donors. The study aimed to test whether cataloging public T cell receptors could reveal signatures of past pathogen exposure. The study profiled the T cell repertoires of under 700 subjects by immunosequencing and related them to cytomegalovirus serostatus. In addition to the first cohort of 666 subjects, a separate validation cohort of 120 different subjects was used. The study combined high-throughput TCR immunosequencing, statistical association of individual TCRs with disease status, and machine learning to predict cytomegalovirus infection status. A later analysis re-analyzed previously published TCR beta repertoires from 500 to 700 donors and added high-resolution HLA genotyping to study TCR occurrence patterns. Rather than drawing on any new phenotypic data, the later analysis identified candidate immune exposures from TCR beta sequences and the way those sequences occurred across donors. An earlier analysis of around 640 of the donors used high-throughput TCR beta sequencing to judge whether each TCR beta V gene segment behaved as functional or pseudogenic. Alongside the repertoire data, information on donor age, sex, ethnicity and CMV serostatus was compiled. A later genetic analysis used genome-wide SNP genotypes for about 65% of the 666 donors, treating that subset as a discovery cohort. All discovery cohort repertoires had been generated using a single sequencing platform. HLA typing covered class I and class II loci at four-digit resolution. The number of donors typed differed by locus, with about 629-630 for A, B, C, DRB1 and DQB1, more than 500 for DQA1, 600 to 610 for DPA1, and 472 for DPB1. Several DR-DQ haplotypes were handled as single units for association and clustering, since linkage in the cohort was strong. Among some 410 genotyped donors of the cohort, an average of about 220,000 unique TCR beta nucleotide sequences was sequenced per donor, of which 15% to 20% were non-productive.

A few counts support this clone. Its cognate antigen has yet to be identified. No base qualities exist here, and no much larger clone lies one base off it. CDR1 and CDR2, per the germline V gene (reference sequence), are WNHNN and SYGVQD. From cysteine to phenylalanine, the CDR3 is 14 amino acids long. Only CDR3 DNA is held: 42 bases, read in frame from base 1. Relative to germline, V is missing 3 bases and J is missing 4 bases, with 4 bases of the junction outside any gene match. The library relied on the immunoSEQ multiplex PCR assay. A mixture of 60 forward primers for TCR Vbeta segments and 13 reverse primers for TCR Jbeta segments was used in the multiplex PCR. Amplification of the CDR3 region of rearranged TCR beta genes was performed with a multiplex PCR assay on genomic DNA. The amplified TCR beta libraries were sequenced on the Illumina HiSeq System as 87-base-pair reads. Per the authors' processing: Across the 500 to 700 repertoires, a later analysis counted 60 million to 90 million unique TCR beta chains, around 11 million of which were shared by at least two donors. Raw reads were error-corrected and collapsed into unique sequences with a nearest-neighbor algorithm that merged closely related sequences to remove PCR and sequencing errors. V, D and J gene segments were assigned by aligning CDR3 sequences to IMGT reference sequences. For a sequence to be retained, a match of at least six nucleotides was required to both a V gene segment and a J gene segment. Rearrangements were classified as productive when the CDR3 lacked stop codons and remained in frame with V and J, and all other rearrangements were classified as non-productive. Following IMGT convention, CDR3 was defined as the stretch from the second conserved V-encoded cysteine up to the conserved J-encoded phenylalanine. Sequences without an unambiguous match to a single V gene segment were excluded from the earlier analysis of over 500 of the donors. In an earlier analysis of roughly 600 of the donors, a V segment was called functional when productive rearrangements were above 56.7%, and segregating when the standard deviation between donors exceeded 5%. A statistical classification framework was built for diagnosing cytomegalovirus status from the catalog of TCR beta chain sequences. In a later analysis, TCR nucleotide sequences were compared against IMGT/GENE-DB human TR gene sequences so that V and J genes could be assigned. A later analysis assigned CDR3 sequences and most-parsimonious VDJ recombination scenarios with the TCRdist pipeline. A later analysis defined each TCR beta chain by its CDR3 amino acid sequence plus V-gene family, and excluded reads lacking a unique V-gene family. As a way to deal with suspected cross-contamination and a sequencing artifact, a later analysis dropped more than 500 nucleotide sequences that were highly shared and had low generation probability. For each public chain, a later analysis derived a clonal expansion index from normalized ranks of inferred template counts within each repertoire. Generation probabilities in a later analysis came from a VDJ recombination model fitted to out-of-frame rearrangements, and those results were checked against IGoR. In a later analysis, hypergeometric tests were used to score TCR-TCR, TCR-HLA and TCR-CMV co-occurrence, with a repertoire-size bias correction applied to TCR pairs. False discovery rates were estimated in a later analysis by permuting HLA or CMV assignments 20 times. In a later analysis, co-occurring TCRs were grouped using DBSCAN, and TCRdist sequence similarity was added for clustering within HLA-allele-positive subsets. Co-occurrence clustering excluded repertoires with fewer than 30,000 or more than 120,000 public chains, plus five with anomalous nucleotide sharing. TCRdb retrieved this table from immuneACCESS and kept in-frame rearrangements only. Not all clones are present; in checked studies, unresolved V genes account for under half, and no reason is known for the remainder. Clonal size and the V and J genes are those of that table, whereas D and trimming came from the DNA. The sample data list hundreds of thousands of clones, and around 90% of these were observed just once. The leading ten clones occupy roughly 2% of the sample.

Points the paper makes about the study in general: According to a later analysis, TCR association rates differed among HLA loci, with DRB1 alleles showing the most associated TCRs and HLA-C alleles showing the fewest. According to a later analysis, most CMV-associated TCR beta chains appeared to be HLA-restricted, and the HLA associations seemed to be driven largely by CMV exposure. For the cohort, immune exposure information was limited to CMV serostatus. A group of highly shared sequence variants was considered likely to be a technical artifact of the sequencing pipeline. Because counts were too low, about 17 rarely observed V segments, including chromosome 9 orphons, were excluded from the earlier analysis of a few hundred of the donors. The authors suggested that the approach could potentially be generalized to other disease states and immunological phenotypes. When HLA alleles, especially DR and DQ, strongly co-occurred, attributing TCR associations to individual alleles was difficult. A further reported finding was that TCR beta sequences accurately predicted the HLA-A and HLA-B alleles for most subjects in the first cohort. Sequencing depth was assumed to be roughly uniform across donors in the presence/absence analyses, though that assumption may not hold. The study gave a list of about 160 TCR beta chains associated with cytomegalovirus. Cytomegalovirus status was reported to be diagnosed by the classifier with high specificity and sensitivity in both the original and validation cohorts. In a later genetic analysis, fewer N-insertions in productive TCRs were reported among donors in an Asian-associated ancestry cluster than the roughly 700-donor mean. This cohort had only TCR beta chains sequenced, and the lack of alpha or paired-chain data limited which features could be detected. Correlated functional status among segregating V segments might be attributable to linkage disequilibrium, but an unknown experimental factor could not be ruled out. Because some donors lacked HLA typing at each locus, the association tests relied only on the typed subset. In vitro tests confirmed that a few of the cytomegalovirus-associated TCR beta chains recognize cytomegalovirus antigens. In an earlier analysis of 450 to 750 of the donors, most TCR beta V segments appeared in productive rearrangements about 87% or about 30% of the time, broadly matching IMGT annotations. V-gene and J-gene trimming of TCR beta chains was associated with a missense DCLRE1C variant in a later genetic analysis, and the association was replicated in an independent cohort. At a false discovery rate of 0.05, a later analysis linked about 17,000 TCR beta sequences to specific HLA alleles. Some IMGT-functional V segments, including TRBV6-2 and TRBV6-3, could not be distinguished by the 87-base-pair reads and were therefore excluded. A later analysis found that HLA-associated TCR beta chains were more clonally expanded and had lower generation probabilities than equally common non-associated chains. A later analysis reported that several top co-occurrence clusters appeared linked to parvovirus B19, influenza, CMV and Epstein-Barr virus. Most TCR sequences were observed very rarely across donors, whereas some public TCRs were present in many individuals.

The cohort consisted of fewer than 700 healthy bone marrow donors. Cohort members were all nominally healthy when sampled, although unrecorded immune exposures were likely present. The donor was CMV seronegative and was included in the group of several hundred seronegative cohort members. Each donor provided a peripheral blood sample, and peripheral blood mononuclear cells were used for TCR beta sequencing. Genomic DNA was extracted from the blood cell samples with the Qiagen DNeasy Blood Extraction Kit. The sequence was collected from a woman aged 18-30 years in good health and CMV-seronegative. Here the chain combines TRBV10-1 and TRBJ2-5; 8 central nucleotides agree with TRBD2. Sequencing was performed on PBMCs. CDR3 loop: CASSDPGRGETQYF. The bases are TGCGCCAGCAGTGACCCCGGGAGGGGAGAGACCCAGTACTTC.